This T cell receptor (beta chain) was documented in a study of OX40 agonist ivuxolimab in advanced cancers. About the study as a whole: The costimulatory receptor OX40 (CD134) was targeted by ivuxolimab, a fully human IgG2 agonistic monoclonal antibody. Peripheral TCRbeta sequencing aimed to test whether ivuxolimab altered TCR sequence diversity and caused clonal T-cell expansion. In the dose-escalation cohort, roughly four fifths of patients were male, and the mean age was about 55 years, with a range of roughly 23 to 85. Of the roughly 54 dose-escalation patients, hepatocellular carcinoma was present in about 19, melanoma in some 15, renal cell carcinoma in 9 and head and neck cancer in 9. The paper reports the monotherapy dose-escalation portion (N ≈ 50 patients) of the phase I ivuxolimab trial. Three dose-escalation patients achieved partial responses, one with hepatocellular carcinoma and two with cutaneous melanoma. Intravenous ivuxolimab was administered to patients every 2 weeks at six dose levels: 0.01, 0.1, 0.3, 1.5, 3 and 10 mg/kg. Prior anti-PD-1, anti-PD-L1 or anti-CTLA-4 therapy was permitted, and 30% to 50% of dose-escalation patients had received checkpoint inhibitors.

To sequence the TCRbeta CDR3 region, genomic DNA was isolated from the sorted cells. The immunoSEQ Assay was used for sequencing of TCRbeta CDR3 regions. TCRdb carries this immuneACCESS record with in-frame sequences only. Its versions omit some clonotypes, under half of them owing to an unresolved V gene in the studies checked, with the rest unexplained. The sample table shows approximately 60,000 clones, and around 84% are seen once. Over 0.55% of the sample goes to the ten largest clones. Counted from cysteine to phenylalanine, this CDR3 has 13 amino acids. Of the read, only the CDR3 DNA is kept; its 39 bases are in frame from base 1. Compared with germline, V lacks 1 base and J lacks 5 bases; bases without a gene match: 2. CDR1 SGHNT and CDR2 YYREEE were looked up in the germline V gene (reference sequence). Patients with autoimmune disease history or receiving systemic immunosuppression were excluded from the trial. Peripheral blood for TCR sequencing was drawn from every dose cohort at baseline, at cycle 4 day 1 and at cycle 7 day 1. The samples were drawn from a first-in-human, open-label, multicenter phase I dose-escalation trial of ivuxolimab. Adults with locally advanced or metastatic head and neck squamous cell, hepatocellular, melanoma or renal cell carcinoma were enrolled in the trial. Before TCR sequencing, CD4+ T cells and CD8+ T cells from peripheral blood were sorted into separate populations.

The table lists this clone with a count of one. It has no known antigen specificity. No per-base quality is available; no much larger clone lies one base away. The paper's findings and limits, for the study overall: On average, CD8+ T cells showed more expanded clones than CD4+ T cells after ivuxolimab. Clonal expansion of both CD4+ and CD8+ blood T cells was observed from baseline to week 6 at doses 0.1 to 3.0 mg/kg. In the 0.1-3.0 mg/kg groups, partial responders had among the lowest normalized peripheral clonal expansion, particularly in CD8+ T cells. Low levels of normalized T-cell clonal expansion were also seen in some patients who did not respond. The antigen specificity of the clonally expanded peripheral T cells was not determined.

The clonotype originates from an adult with an advanced solid tumor such as melanoma, head and neck, liver or kidney cancer. The source material was CD4+ or CD8+ T cells sorted from blood, sampled in a trial of the OX40 agonist ivuxolimab. The chain links TRBV5-4 with TRBJ2-5; 7 central bases correspond to TRBD2. The sequenced DNA is TGTGCCAGCAGCTTGATGGGGGGGGAGACCCAGTACTTC. Its amino acids are CASSLMGGETQYF.